This T cell receptor (beta chain) was recovered during a study of cytomegalovirus exposure and HLA in healthy donors. Study findings and constraints: Available immune exposure information was restricted to CMV serostatus only.

Use of 60 Vbeta and 13 Jbeta primers characterized the PCR. Clones were sequenced by immunoSEQ multiplex PCR, and TCRdb holds only the in-frame ones, with some missing. The sample yields some 150,000 clones, approximately 80% seen once. A note on this clone: Its target is not known.

V gave up 6 bases and J gave up 2 bases; unmatched junction bases: 4. Germline CDR1 reads MDHEN; CDR2 reads SYDVKM. The CDR3 has 15 amino acids. At the time of sampling, donors were nominally healthy, though unrecorded immune exposures were likely. This chain connects TRBV28 to TRBJ2-6, with 7 nucleotides matching TRBD1. Sequencing was performed on PBMCs. This clonotype was obtained from a man aged 25 to 40 in good health and CMV-seropositive. CDR3 region: CASRAGTAGANVLTF. CDR3 sequence (DNA): TGTGCCAGCAGAGCCGGGACAGCTGGGGCCAACGTCCTGACTTTC.